One and the same sample provided the 2 T cell receptor beta chains below, sequenced in a study of blood T cell repertoires in COVID-19 (dated by TCRdb to 2020 to 2021). To prepare the library, the immunoSEQ multiplex PCR assay was applied. TCRdb holds this immuneACCESS table with in-frame rearrangements only. Some clones are missing; in checked studies, unresolved V genes explain under half, and the rest has no known cause. The sample data list approximately 15,000 clones, and 70% to 90% of these were observed just once. The biggest ten clones account for around 16% of the sample. The source material was peripheral blood. These receptors were taken from a human donor with active COVID-19. The donor label of this sample is uncertain.

CDR3 sequence: CASSLVSSGSATDTQYF. In DNA form, the CDR3 reads TGTGCCAGCAGCTTGGTTAGTAGCGGGAGTGCCACAGATACGCAGTATTTT. This chain joins TRBV5-6 and TRBJ2-3; 9 nucleotides align to TRBD2. The ends lost 0 bases at V and 2 bases at J; junction bases unmatched: 7. CDR1 SGHDT and CDR2 YYEEEE come from the germline V gene. The CDR3 contains 17 residues.

The rearrangement uses TRBV14 and TRBJ2-2; D uncertain. V was shortened by 1 base and J by 6 bases, with 3 bases between the two germline ends. This CDR3 has 12 amino acids. CDR1 is SGHDN and CDR2 is FVKESK in the germline V gene. In DNA, the CDR3 is TGTGCCAGCAGCCAAGGGCCCGGGGAGCTGTTTTTT. This translates into CASSQGPGELFF.